This TCR beta chain was found in a study of cytomegalovirus exposure and HLA in healthy donors. Study findings and constraints: It was 160 or so TCR beta chains that were listed as cytomegalovirus-associated.

With termini counted, the CDR3 has 13 amino acids. Germline V gene data show CDR1 as GTSNPN and CDR2 as SVGIG (reference sequence). TCRdb's copy holds only in-frame clones and misses some; the assay was immunoSEQ multiplex PCR. The sample includes about 120,000 clones, 85% to 90% of them seen just once. The donors were part of the validation cohort of fewer than 150 subjects. That cohort was separate from the first cohort, which comprised 670 or so subjects. About this clone itself: What it binds is not known. Likely a read error: the CDR3 ends without its conserved phenylalanine or tryptophan. The DNA is left out, because the CDR3 cannot be placed on it with certainty; the CDR3 is given as TCRdb lists it.

The sequence was collected from a woman between 18 and 30 years old in good health and CMV-seropositive. V usage is TRBV30 and J usage is TRBJ1-1; TRBD1 is the table's D call, not checked against the DNA. The sample consisted of PBMCs. The CDR3 spells CAWRGDRGRPVMV.